The 2 T cell receptor beta chains below were found in one sample sequenced in a study of Graves' ophthalmopathy and Graves' hyperthyroidism. The TCR beta CDR3 regions underwent amplification from RNA transcripts. HTBI primers were used in a first-round RT-PCR, which preceded a second-round multiplex PCR. TCRdb redid the calling of the multiplex PCR reads with MiXCR, one entry per CDR3 protein. The profile shows about 700,000 distinct CDR3 sequences, approximately 40% of them singletons. The source material was peripheral blood. These receptor sequences come from an adult man with Graves' ophthalmopathy.

This chain links TRBV15 with TRBJ1-4; D remains unclear. This CDR3 spans 12 amino acids. Trimming took off 5 bases at V and 8 bases at J, with 9 bases between the two ends. The germline V gene encodes CDR1 LNHNV and CDR2 YYDKDF (reference sequence). The CDR3 loop is CATSGSGEKLFF. For the CDR3, the DNA is TGTGCCACCAGCGGATCGGGGGAAAAACTGTTTTTT.

Concerning this clonotype itself: Compared with germline, one end of the junction differs, possibly owing to a read error. This chain links TRBV7-7 with TRBJ2-7, with TRBD2 as a possible D gene (6 bases). Per germline, CDR1 SSHAT and CDR2 FNYEAQ (reference sequence). CDR3 length: 11 residues. CDR3 region: CASSLSGETNF. CDR3 in DNA: TGTGCTAGCAGCTTATCGGGGGAGACGAACTTC.